This T cell receptor beta chain was documented in a study of type 1 regulatory T cells. Looking at the study overall: T-allo10 is a Tr1-enriched, alloantigen-specific CD4 T cell product made in vitro.

TCRdb re-analysed the reads in MiXCR, keeping a single row per CDR3 protein. The profile shows about 60,000 distinct CDR3 sequences, approximately 60% of them singletons. Trimming removed 5 bases from V and 11 bases from J; junction bases left unmatched: 14. Germline V gene lookup returns CDR1 SGHTA and CDR2 FQGNSA. The CDR3 spans 14 residues. As concerns this clonotype: As yet, its antigen is unknown.

The sequenced sample consisted of cultured non-Tr1 T cells, either the whole culture or a sorted T cell fraction (not recorded which). The rearrangement joins TRBV7-2 to TRBJ1-1, with TRBD1 matching over 7 bases. This receptor was taken from a human donor in good health. Here the CDR3 reads CASSPQTGPGEAFF. The CDR3 DNA reads TGTGCCAGCAGCCCTCAGACAGGGCCGGGTGAGGCTTTCTTT. Using reference TRBV7-2 and TRBJ1-1 for the parts outside the CDR3, the full variable domain is GAGVSQSPSNKVTEKGKDVELRCDPISGHTALYWYRQSLGQGLEFLIYFQGNSAPDKSGLPSDRFSAERTGGSVSTLTIQRTQQEDSAVYLCASSPQTGPGEAFFGQGTRLTVV.